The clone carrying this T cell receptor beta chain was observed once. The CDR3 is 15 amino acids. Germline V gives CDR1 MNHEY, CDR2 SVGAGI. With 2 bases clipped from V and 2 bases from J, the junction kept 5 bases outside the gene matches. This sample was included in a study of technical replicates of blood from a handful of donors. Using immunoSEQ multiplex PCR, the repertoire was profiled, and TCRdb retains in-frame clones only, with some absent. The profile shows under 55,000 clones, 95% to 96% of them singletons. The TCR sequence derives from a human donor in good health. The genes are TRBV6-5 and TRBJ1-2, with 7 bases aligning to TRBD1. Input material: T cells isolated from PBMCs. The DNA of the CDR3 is TGTGCCAGCAGTTACACCGGGACAGACAACTATGGCTACACCTTC. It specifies CASSYTGTDNYGYTF.